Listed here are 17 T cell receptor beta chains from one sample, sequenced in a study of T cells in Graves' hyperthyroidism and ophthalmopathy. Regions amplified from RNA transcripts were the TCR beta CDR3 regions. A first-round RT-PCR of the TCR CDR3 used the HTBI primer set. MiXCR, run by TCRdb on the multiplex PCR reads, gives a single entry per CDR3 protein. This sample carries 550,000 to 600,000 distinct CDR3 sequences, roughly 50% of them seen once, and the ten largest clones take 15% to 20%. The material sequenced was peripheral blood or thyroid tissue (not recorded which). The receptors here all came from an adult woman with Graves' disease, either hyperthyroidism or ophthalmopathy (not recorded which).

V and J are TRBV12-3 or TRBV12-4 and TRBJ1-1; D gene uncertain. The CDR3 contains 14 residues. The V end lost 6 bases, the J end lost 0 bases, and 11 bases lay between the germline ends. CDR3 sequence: CASSPGVLNTEAFF. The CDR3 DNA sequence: TGTGCCAGCAGCCCCGGGGTGTTGAACACTGAAGCTTTCTTT.

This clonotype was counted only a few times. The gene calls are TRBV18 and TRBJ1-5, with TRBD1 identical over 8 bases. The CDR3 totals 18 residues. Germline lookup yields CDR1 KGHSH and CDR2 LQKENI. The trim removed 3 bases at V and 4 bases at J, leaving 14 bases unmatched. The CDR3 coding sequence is TGTGCCAGCTCACCTCATCCTCCGGGGACAGGCGATAATCAGCCCCAGCATTTT. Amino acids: CASSPHPPGTGDNQPQHF.

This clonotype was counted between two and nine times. The CDR3 DNA follows: TGTGCCTGGAAAGTAGTCGGGGGTAACGCTGAAGCTTTCTTT. Encoded protein: CAWKVVGGNAEAFF. The rearrangement joins TRBV30 to TRBJ1-1; a possible D gene is TRBD1 (5 bases). CDR1 is GTSNPN and CDR2 is SVGIG in the germline V gene (reference sequence). Trimming removed 4 bases at V and 6 bases at J, with 18 bases between. This CDR3 contains 14 residues.

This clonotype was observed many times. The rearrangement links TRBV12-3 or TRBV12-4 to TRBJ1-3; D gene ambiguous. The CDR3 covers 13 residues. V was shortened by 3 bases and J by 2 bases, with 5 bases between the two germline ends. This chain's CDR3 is CASSFFAGNTIYF. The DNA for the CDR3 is TGTGCCAGCAGTTTTTTTGCTGGAAACACCATATATTTT.

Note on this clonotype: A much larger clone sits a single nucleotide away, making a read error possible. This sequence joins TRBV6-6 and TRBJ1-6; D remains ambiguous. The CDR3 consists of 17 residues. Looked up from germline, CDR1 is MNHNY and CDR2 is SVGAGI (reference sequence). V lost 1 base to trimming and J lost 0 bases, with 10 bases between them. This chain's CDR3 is CASSYLSSSSYNSPLHF. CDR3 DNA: TGTGCCAGCAGTTACTTGAGCAGTAGCTCCTATAATTCACCCCTCCACTTT.

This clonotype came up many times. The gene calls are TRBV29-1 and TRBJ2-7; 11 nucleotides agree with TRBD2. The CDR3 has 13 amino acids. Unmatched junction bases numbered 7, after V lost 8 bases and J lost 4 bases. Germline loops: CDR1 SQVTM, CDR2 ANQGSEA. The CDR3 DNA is TGCAGCTGTGATGGGACTAGCGGTTACGAGCAGTACTTC. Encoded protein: CSCDGTSGYEQYF.

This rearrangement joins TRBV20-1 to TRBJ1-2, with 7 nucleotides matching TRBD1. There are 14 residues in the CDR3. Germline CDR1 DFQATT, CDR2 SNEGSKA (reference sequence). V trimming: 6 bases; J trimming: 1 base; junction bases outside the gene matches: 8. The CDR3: CSAEGQKSNYGYTF. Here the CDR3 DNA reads TGCAGTGCGGAGGGACAGAAGAGTAACTATGGCTACACCTTC.

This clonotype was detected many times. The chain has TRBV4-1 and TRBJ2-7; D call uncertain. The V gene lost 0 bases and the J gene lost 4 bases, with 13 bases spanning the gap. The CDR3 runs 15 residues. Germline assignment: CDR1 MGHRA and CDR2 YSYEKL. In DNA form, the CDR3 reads TGCGCCAGCAGCCAAGAGGAAGTACGTGGGTACGAGCAGTACTTC. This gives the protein CASSQEEVRGYEQYF.

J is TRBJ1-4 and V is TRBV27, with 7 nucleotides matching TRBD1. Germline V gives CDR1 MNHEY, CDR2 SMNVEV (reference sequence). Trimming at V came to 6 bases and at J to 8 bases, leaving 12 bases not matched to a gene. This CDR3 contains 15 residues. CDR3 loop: CASSSYLTGTEKLFF. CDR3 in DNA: TGTGCCAGCAGCTCGTATCTGACAGGGACGGAAAAACTGTTTTTT.

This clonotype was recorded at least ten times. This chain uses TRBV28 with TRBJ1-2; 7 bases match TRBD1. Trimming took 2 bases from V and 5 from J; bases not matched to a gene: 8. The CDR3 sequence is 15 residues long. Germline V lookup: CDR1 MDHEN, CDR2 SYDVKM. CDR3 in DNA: TGTGCCAGCAGTTTACCTACCGGGACAGTATATGGCTACACCTTC. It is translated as CASSLPTGTVYGYTF.

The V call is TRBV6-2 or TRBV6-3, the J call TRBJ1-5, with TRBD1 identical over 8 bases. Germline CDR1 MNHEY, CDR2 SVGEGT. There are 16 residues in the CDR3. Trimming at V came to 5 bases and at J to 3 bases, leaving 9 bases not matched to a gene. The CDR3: CASSTGTGADNQPQHF. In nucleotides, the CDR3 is TGTGCCAGCAGTACCGGGACAGGAGCTGACAATCAGCCCCAGCATTTT.

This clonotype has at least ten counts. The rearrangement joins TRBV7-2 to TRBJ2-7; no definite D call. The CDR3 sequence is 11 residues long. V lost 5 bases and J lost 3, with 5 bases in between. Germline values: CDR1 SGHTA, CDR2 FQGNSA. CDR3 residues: CASSTYYEQYF. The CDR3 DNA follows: TGTGCCAGCAGCACCTACTACGAGCAGTACTTC.

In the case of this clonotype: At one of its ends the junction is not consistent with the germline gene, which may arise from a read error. The CDR3: CASSLGAVSNEKLFF. The CDR3 DNA follows: TGCGCCAGCAGCTTGGGGGCAGTCAGTAATGAAAAACTGTTTTTT. The chain links TRBV5-8 to TRBJ1-4; D may be TRBD1 (6 bases). This CDR3 comprises 15 residues. Per germline, CDR1 SGHTS and CDR2 YDEGEE.

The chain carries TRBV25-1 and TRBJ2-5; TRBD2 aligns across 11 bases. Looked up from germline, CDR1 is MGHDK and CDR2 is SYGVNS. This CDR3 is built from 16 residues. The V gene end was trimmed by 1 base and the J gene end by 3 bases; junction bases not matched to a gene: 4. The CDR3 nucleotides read TGTGCCAGCAGTGAATCCTTGACTAGCGGGGAAGAGACCCAGTACTTC. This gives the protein CASSESLTSGEETQYF. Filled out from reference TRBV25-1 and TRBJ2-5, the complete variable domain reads EADIYQTPRYLVIGTGKKITLECSQTMGHDKMYWYQQDPGMELHLIHYSYGVNSTEKGDLSSESTVSRIRTEHFPLTLESARPSHTSQYLCASSESLTSGEETQYFGPGTRLLVL.

CDR3 sequence (DNA): TGTGCCAGCAGTCTTTCCAGACACCGTGGACCCTACGAGCAGTACTTC. As protein: CASSLSRHRGPYEQYF. The chain employs TRBV12-3 or TRBV12-4 and TRBJ2-7, with D unresolved. The CDR3 is 16 amino acids. The ends were cut back, 5 bases at V and 2 bases at J, with 19 bases in the middle.

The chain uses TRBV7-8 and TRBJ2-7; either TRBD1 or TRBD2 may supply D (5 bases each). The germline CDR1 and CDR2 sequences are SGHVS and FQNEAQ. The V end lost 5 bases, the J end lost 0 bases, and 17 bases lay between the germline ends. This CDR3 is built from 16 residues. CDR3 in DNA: TGTGCCAGCAGCCCGCTCGGGGACCTGGACTCCTACGAGCAGTACTTC. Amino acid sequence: CASSPLGDLDSYEQYF. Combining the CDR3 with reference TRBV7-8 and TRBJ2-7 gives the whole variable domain GAGVSQSPRYKVAKRGQDVALRCDPISGHVSLFWYQQALGQGPEFLTYFQNEAQLDKSGLPSDRFFAERPEGSVSTLKIQRTQQEDSAVYLCASSPLGDLDSYEQYFGPGTRLTVT.

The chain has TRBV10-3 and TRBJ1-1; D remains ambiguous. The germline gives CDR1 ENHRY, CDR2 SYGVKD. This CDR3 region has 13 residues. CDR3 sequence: CARDEALNTEAFF. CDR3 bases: TGTGCTAGAGATGAGGCCCTGAACACTGAAGCTTTCTTT.